This entry lists 26 T cell receptor beta chains sequenced from one sample in a study of shared clonotypes between healthy human individuals. Clones were read by immunoSEQ multiplex PCR, and TCRdb kept only the in-frame ones, dropping some. The sample consists of 850,000 to 1,100,000 clones, 77% of them appearing once. The specimen was memory CD4+ T cells from PBMCs. Sample subset: CD45RA-negative fraction. Every receptor here comes from a man aged 18 to 29 in good health. Some clones in this sample may be carry-over from other donors' samples.

V and J are TRBV11-2 and TRBJ1-1; D is unclear. This CDR3 is built from 11 residues. Trimming pared 2 bases from V and 12 bases from J, leaving 10 bases between. The V gene's germline CDR1 is SGHAT and CDR2 FQNNGV. The CDR3 loop reads CASSLFRETFF. CDR3 nucleotide sequence: TGTGCCAGCAGCTTATTCCGGGAGACTTTCTTT. Combining the CDR3 with reference TRBV11-2 and TRBJ1-1 gives the whole variable domain EAGVAQSPRYKIIEKRQSVAFWCNPISGHATLYWYQQILGQGPKLLIQFQNNGVVDDSQLPKDRFSAERLKGVDSTLKIQPAKLEDSAVYLCASSLFRETFFGQGTRLTVV.

V usage is TRBV4-1 and J usage is TRBJ1-1; D not resolved. V gave up 4 bases and J gave up 0 bases, with 12 bases separating them. This CDR3 contains 15 residues. Germline CDR1 MGHRA, CDR2 YSYEKL. The CDR3 sequence is CASSRGRVVNTEAFF. The CDR3 region has the DNA TGCGCCAGCAGCCGGGGTCGGGTAGTGAACACTGAAGCTTTCTTT.

The CDR3 reads CATSSAYGYTF. In nucleotides, the CDR3 is TGTGCCACCTCCTCCGCCTATGGCTACACCTTC. The rearrangement links TRBV15 to TRBJ1-2; D unclear. Trimming shortened V by 8 bases and J by 4 bases, and 8 bases separated the two germline ends. Looked up from germline, CDR1 is LNHNV and CDR2 is YYDKDF (reference sequence). There are 11 residues in the CDR3.

This clone has only a few counts. The rearrangement joins TRBV11-1 to TRBJ1-2; TRBD1 aligns across 7 bases. The CDR3 covers 12 residues. V was clipped by 5 bases and J by 9 bases; unmatched bases: 6. CDR1 and CDR2 from the germline V gene are SGHAT and FQDESV (reference sequence). The CDR3 coding sequence is TGTGCCAGCAGCGTCGGACAGGCTAGCTACACCTTC. Protein product: CASSVGQASYTF.

This clone has a single count. This chain uses TRBV7-2 with TRBJ2-1, with D hard to call. This CDR3 is 14 amino acids long. The germline gives CDR1 SGHTA, CDR2 FQGNSA. The V end lost 6 bases, the J end lost 5 bases, and 14 bases lay between the germline ends. The CDR3 bases are TGTGCCAGCAGAGGCTCCAACCGGAACAATGAGCAGTTCTTC. This gives the protein CASRGSNRNNEQFF.

The chain is built from TRBV15 and TRBJ2-7; 7 positions agree with TRBD2. Losses at the gene ends were 5 bases for V and 10 bases for J; bases not matched to a gene: 17. CDR1 and CDR2 (germline): LNHNV, YYDKDF (reference sequence). The CDR3 is 15 amino acids. The CDR3 DNA reads as TGTGCCACCAGCCACCCCTCACTAGCGAGACCATTCCAGTACTTC. It codes for CATSHPSLARPFQYF.

This chain uses TRBV5-1 with TRBJ2-3, with a tentative D call TRBD2 (5 bases). The V and J ends lost 1 base and 3 bases respectively, with 9 bases between them. The CDR3 consists of 14 residues. Germline CDR1 and CDR2: SGHRS and YFSETQ. The CDR3 DNA follows: TGCGCCAGCAGCTTGTTCGAGGGAACAGATACGCAGTATTTT. Translation gives CASSLFEGTDTQYF.

The V gene is TRBV6-5, the J gene TRBJ2-1; 9 nucleotides line up with TRBD2. The CDR3 covers 15 residues. Germline trimming cut 6 bases from V and 4 bases from J; bases unmatched to any gene: 7. From germline, CDR1 is MNHEY and CDR2 SVGAGI. The CDR3 sequence is CASRTGLASYNEQFF. The CDR3 DNA reads TGTGCCAGCAGGACCGGACTAGCGTCTTACAATGAGCAGTTCTTC.

The chain links TRBV18 to TRBJ1-1, with D possibly TRBD1 on 5 matching bases. There are 14 residues in the CDR3. Germline values: CDR1 KGHSH, CDR2 LQKENI. Trimming removed 2 bases at V and 1 base at J, with 8 bases between. This chain's CDR3 is CASSPIQGNTEAFF. The CDR3 bases are TGTGCCAGCTCACCAATCCAGGGGAACACTGAAGCTTTCTTT. Drawing the rest from reference TRBV18 and TRBJ1-1, the complete variable domain is NAGVMQNPRHLVRRRGQEARLRCSPMKGHSHVYWYRQLPEEGLKFMVYLQKENIIDESGMPKERFSAEFPKEGPSILRIQQVVRGDSAAYFCASSPIQGNTEAFFGQGTRLTVV.

This chain connects TRBV6-5 to TRBJ1-1; unclear D gene. CDR3 length equals 13 residues. Germline V gene lookup returns CDR1 MNHEY and CDR2 SVGAGI. The germline V and J ends were trimmed by 1 base and 5 bases, with 8 bases remaining between them. The CDR3 DNA sequence: TGTGCCAGCAGTTACTTGGCGGAGACTGAAGCTTTCTTT. Protein: CASSYLAETEAFF.

The chain carries TRBV29-1 and TRBJ1-4; D call uncertain. Trimming pared 8 bases from V and 7 bases from J, leaving 14 bases between. CDR1 SQVTM and CDR2 ANQGSEA come from the germline V gene. CDR3 size: 12 residues. The CDR3 DNA reads TGCAGCCCCTCGGGGAGGGTTGAAAAACTGTTTTTT. Protein sequence: CSPSGRVEKLFF.

The chain carries TRBV7-9 and TRBJ1-2; TRBD1 is a possible D gene (6 bases). The CDR3 spans 15 residues. Trimming cost V 5 bases and J 2 bases, with 15 bases left between them. CDR1 is SEHNR, CDR2 FQNEAQ, per germline (reference sequence). DNA for the CDR3: TGTGCCAGCAGCCCTAGGGCAGGGGCGAACTATGGCTACACCTTC. Translating it yields CASSPRAGANYGYTF.

This sequence joins TRBV10-3 and TRBJ1-1; 10 bases agree with TRBD1. V lost 5 bases and J lost 4; bases outside the gene matches: 4. Germline CDR1 is ENHRY and CDR2 is SYGVKD. This CDR3 comprises 14 residues. CDR3 loop: CAISTRTGGTEAFF. The CDR3, as DNA: TGTGCCATCAGTACCAGGACAGGGGGCACTGAAGCTTTCTTT.

The chain employs TRBV10-3 and TRBJ2-7, with TRBD2 as a possible D gene (6 bases). Trimming cost V 7 bases and J 5 bases, with 15 bases left between them. In germline, CDR1 is ENHRY, CDR2 SYGVKD. This CDR3 spans 13 amino acids. The CDR3 DNA follows: TGTGCCATCATGGCGGGAAGCAAAAACGAGCAGTACTTC. This encodes CAIMAGSKNEQYF.

The chain couples TRBV4-1 to TRBJ1-5, with D perhaps matching TRBD1 (6 bases). This CDR3 is built from 16 residues. Germline lookup yields CDR1 MGHRA and CDR2 YSYEKL. Trimming shortened V by 1 base and J by 4 bases, and 14 bases separated the two germline ends. The CDR3 here is CASSQGRQETNQPQHF. CDR3 DNA: TGCGCCAGCAGCCAAGGGAGACAGGAGACAAATCAGCCCCAGCATTTT.

This clone has only a few counts. The chain has TRBV5-8 and TRBJ2-3; possibly TRBD1 for D (6 bases). Deletions cut 1 base from V and 2 bases from J, with 11 bases between. Germline CDR1 SGHTS, CDR2 YDEGEE. The CDR3 runs 15 residues. The CDR3 is CASSLQGKSTDTQYF. Written as DNA, the CDR3 is TGTGCCAGCAGCTTGCAGGGGAAGTCCACAGATACGCAGTATTTT. Full variable domain (missing parts from reference TRBV5-8 and TRBJ2-3): EAGVTQSPTHLIKTRGQQATLRCSPISGHTSVYWYQQALGLGLQFLLWYDEGEERNRGNFPPRFSGRQFPNYSSELNVNALELEDSALYLCASSLQGKSTDTQYFGPGTRLTVL.

This clone was seen a single time. DNA of the CDR3: TGTGCCAGTGACCACTTAGCGGGCCGAGCCTACGAGCAGTACTTC. Translation: CASDHLAGRAYEQYF. This chain uses TRBV19 with TRBJ2-7; 7 positions match TRBD2. CDR3 length equals 15 residues. Trimming removed 8 bases from V and 2 bases from J; junction bases left unmatched: 12. CDR1 and CDR2 from the germline V gene are LNHDA and SQIVND (reference sequence).

V is TRBV9 and J is TRBJ2-7; D gene uncertain. V dropped 4 bases and J dropped 0 bases, with 14 bases sitting between them. The CDR3 is 15 residues long. Germline V gene data show CDR1 as SGDLS and CDR2 as YYNGEE. The CDR3 region has the DNA TGTGCCAGCAGCCCTAACGGACCGAGCTCCTACGAGCAGTACTTC. Translating it yields CASSPNGPSSYEQYF.

The sample holds many counts of this clone. The rearrangement links TRBV30 to TRBJ2-1; TRBD2 matches at 8 bases. Looked up from germline, CDR1 is GTSNPN and CDR2 is SVGIG (reference sequence). V trimming: 1 base; J trimming: 8 bases; junction bases outside the gene matches: 4. There are 13 residues in the CDR3. CDR3 protein: CAWSAAGEYEQFF. CDR3 nucleotides: TGTGCCTGGAGTGCAGCGGGAGAGTATGAGCAGTTCTTC.

The genes are TRBV2 and TRBJ2-6, with no clear D. Deletions cut 5 bases from V and 5 bases from J, with 10 bases between. Per the germline V gene, CDR1 is SNHLY and CDR2 is FYNNEI. This CDR3 is 14 amino acids long. The CDR3 DNA reads TGTGCCAGCAGTTTACAAAGTCGGGCCAACGTCCTGACTTTC. As protein: CASSLQSRANVLTF.

This rearrangement joins TRBV27 to TRBJ2-4; a possible D gene is TRBD2 (5 bases). The CDR3 runs to 13 residues. Germline V gene data show CDR1 as MNHEY and CDR2 as SMNVEV (reference sequence). V lost 4 bases and J lost 4, with 8 bases in between. The CDR3 DNA sequence: TGTGCCAGCAGTTCCACTAGGAAAAACATTCAGTACTTC. This encodes CASSSTRKNIQYF.

A note on this clone: This sample includes further DNA sequences coding for the same CDR3. The chain uses TRBV5-1 and TRBJ2-7; 9 bases are a match to TRBD1. Germline trimming cut 4 bases from V and 0 bases from J; bases unmatched to any gene: 2. The length of the CDR3 is 14 residues. CDR1 is SGHRS and CDR2 is YFSETQ in the germline V gene. CDR3 nucleotides: TGCGCCAGCAGCACGGGACAGGGCTCCTACGAGCAGTACTTC. Protein product: CASSTGQGSYEQYF.

A word on this clone: Other DNA sequences of this sample code for an identical CDR3. This rearrangement joins TRBV5-1 to TRBJ2-5; TRBD1 matches at 9 bases. The trim removed 0 bases at V and 3 bases at J, leaving 0 bases unmatched. CDR3 size: 14 residues. Germline CDR1 reads SGHRS; CDR2 reads YFSETQ. CDR3 residues: CASSLGTGEETQYF. In nucleotides, the CDR3 is TGCGCCAGCAGCTTGGGGACAGGGGAAGAGACCCAGTACTTC.

The chain has TRBV6-1 and TRBJ2-3, with 10 bases that match TRBD2. Germline V gives CDR1 MNHNS, CDR2 SASEGT. This CDR3 spans 17 amino acids. J lost 4 bases, V lost 0 bases, and 7 bases had no gene match. The CDR3 loop is CASSEAPQAGGPDTQYF. The CDR3 bases are TGTGCCAGCAGTGAAGCGCCCCAAGCGGGAGGGCCAGATACGCAGTATTTT.

This clone turned up a few times. The CDR3 DNA follows: TGTGCCAGCAGTTCTCAGCGGCGCGGCTACACCTTC. Protein sequence: CASSSQRRGYTF. V is TRBV28 and J is TRBJ1-2; D is unresolved. This CDR3 is built from 12 residues. V gave up 4 bases and J gave up 8 bases, with 11 bases separating them. Germline-derived CDR1 and CDR2 are MDHEN and SYDVKM.

The genes are TRBV5-4 and TRBJ2-2, with TRBD2 as a possible D gene (6 bases). Germline CDR1 is SGHNT and CDR2 is YYREEE (reference sequence). Trimming stripped 0 bases from V and 5 bases from J, with 14 bases between. This CDR3 has 16 residues. In nucleotides, the CDR3 is TGTGCCAGCAGCTTGGAGGCGGGATTAGGGACCGGGGAGCTGTTTTTT. It is translated as CASSLEAGLGTGELFF.